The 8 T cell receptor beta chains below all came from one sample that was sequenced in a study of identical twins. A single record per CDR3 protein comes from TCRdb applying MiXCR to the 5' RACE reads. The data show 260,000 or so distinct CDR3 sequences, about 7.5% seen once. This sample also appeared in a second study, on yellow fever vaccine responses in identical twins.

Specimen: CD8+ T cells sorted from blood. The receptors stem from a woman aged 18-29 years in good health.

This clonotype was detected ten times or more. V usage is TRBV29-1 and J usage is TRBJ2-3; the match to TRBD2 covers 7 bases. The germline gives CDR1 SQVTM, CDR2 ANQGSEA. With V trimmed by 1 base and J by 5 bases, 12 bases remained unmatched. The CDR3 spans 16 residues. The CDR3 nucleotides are TGCAGCGTTGAAGGCTCTTGGGAGGGGCCGAAAGATACGCAGTATTTT. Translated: CSVEGSWEGPKDTQYF.

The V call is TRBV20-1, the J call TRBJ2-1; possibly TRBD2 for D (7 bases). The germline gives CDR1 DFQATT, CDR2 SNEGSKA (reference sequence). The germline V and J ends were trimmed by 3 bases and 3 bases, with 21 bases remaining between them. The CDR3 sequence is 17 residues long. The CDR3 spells CSASLAGAVNLYNEQFF. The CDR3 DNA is TGCAGTGCTAGCCTCGCGGGGGCGGTAAACCTCTACAATGAGCAGTTCTTC.

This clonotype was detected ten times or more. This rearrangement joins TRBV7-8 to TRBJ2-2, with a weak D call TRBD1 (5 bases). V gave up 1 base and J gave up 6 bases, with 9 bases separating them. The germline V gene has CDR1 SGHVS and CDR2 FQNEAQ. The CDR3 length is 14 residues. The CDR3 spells CASSLGKGPGELFF. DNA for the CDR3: TGTGCCAGCAGCTTAGGGAAGGGGCCCGGGGAGCTGTTTTTT.

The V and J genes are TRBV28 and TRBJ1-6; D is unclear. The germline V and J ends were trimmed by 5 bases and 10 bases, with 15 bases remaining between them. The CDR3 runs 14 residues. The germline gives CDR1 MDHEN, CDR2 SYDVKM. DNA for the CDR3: TGTGCCAGCAGTCCTACCCCGGACTCATCACCCCTCCACTTT. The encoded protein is CASSPTPDSSPLHF.

The CDR3, as DNA: TGTGCCACCAGCAGAGATACCATGAACACTGAAGCTTTCTTT. It encodes CATSRDTMNTEAFF. The chain carries TRBV15 and TRBJ1-1; no firm D call. The V and J ends lost 0 bases and 0 bases respectively, with 5 bases between them. The CDR3 consists of 14 residues. The V gene's germline CDR1 is LNHNV and CDR2 YYDKDF (reference sequence).

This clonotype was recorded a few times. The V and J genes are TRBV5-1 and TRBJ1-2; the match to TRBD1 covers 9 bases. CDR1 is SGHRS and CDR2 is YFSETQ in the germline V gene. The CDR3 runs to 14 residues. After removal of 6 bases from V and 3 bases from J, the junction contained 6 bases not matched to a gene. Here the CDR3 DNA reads TGCGCCAGCACCGATACAGGGGGCGACTATGGCTACACCTTC. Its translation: CASTDTGGDYGYTF.

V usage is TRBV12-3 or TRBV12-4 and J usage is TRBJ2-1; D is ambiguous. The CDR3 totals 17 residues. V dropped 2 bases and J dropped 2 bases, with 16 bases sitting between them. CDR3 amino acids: CASSLLWTENTYNEQFF. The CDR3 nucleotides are TGTGCCAGCAGTTTACTGTGGACGGAAAATACCTACAATGAGCAGTTCTTC.

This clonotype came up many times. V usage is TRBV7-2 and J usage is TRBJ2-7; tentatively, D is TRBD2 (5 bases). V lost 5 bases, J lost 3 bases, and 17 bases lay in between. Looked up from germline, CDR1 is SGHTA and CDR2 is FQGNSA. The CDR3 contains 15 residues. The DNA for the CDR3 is TGTGCCAGCAGCACTACCACCGGGATATACTACGAGCAGTACTTC. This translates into CASSTTTGIYYEQYF.